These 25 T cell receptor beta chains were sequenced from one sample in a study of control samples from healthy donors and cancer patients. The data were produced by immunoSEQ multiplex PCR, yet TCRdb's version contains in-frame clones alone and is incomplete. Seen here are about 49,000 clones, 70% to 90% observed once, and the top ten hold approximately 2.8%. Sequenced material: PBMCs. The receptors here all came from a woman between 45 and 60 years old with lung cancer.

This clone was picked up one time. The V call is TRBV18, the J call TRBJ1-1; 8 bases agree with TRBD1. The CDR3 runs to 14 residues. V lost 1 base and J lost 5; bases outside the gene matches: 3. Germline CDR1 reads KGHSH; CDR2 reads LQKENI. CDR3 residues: CASSPLTGVTEAFF. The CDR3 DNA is TGTGCCAGCTCACCACTGACAGGGGTGACTGAAGCTTTCTTT.

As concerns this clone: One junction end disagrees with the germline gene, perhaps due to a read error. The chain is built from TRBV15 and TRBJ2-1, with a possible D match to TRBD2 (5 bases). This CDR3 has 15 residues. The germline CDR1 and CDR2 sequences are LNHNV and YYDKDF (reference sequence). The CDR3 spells CATSRDGPRVNEQFF. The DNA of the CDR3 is TGTGCCACTAGCAGAGATGGCCCGCGGGTCAATGAGCAGTTCTTC.

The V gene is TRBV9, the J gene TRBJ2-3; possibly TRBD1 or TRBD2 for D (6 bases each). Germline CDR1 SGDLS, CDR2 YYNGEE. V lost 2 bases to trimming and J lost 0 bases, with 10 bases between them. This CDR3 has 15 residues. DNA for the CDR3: TGTGCCAGCAGCGTTTGGGGGGCCAGCACAGATACGCAGTATTTT. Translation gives CASSVWGASTDTQYF.

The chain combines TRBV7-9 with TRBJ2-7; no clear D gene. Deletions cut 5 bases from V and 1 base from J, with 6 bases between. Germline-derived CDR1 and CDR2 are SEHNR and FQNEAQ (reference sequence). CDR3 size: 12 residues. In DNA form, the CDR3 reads TGTGCCAGCAGCCCGCCATCCTACGAGCAGTACTTC. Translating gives CASSPPSYEQYF.

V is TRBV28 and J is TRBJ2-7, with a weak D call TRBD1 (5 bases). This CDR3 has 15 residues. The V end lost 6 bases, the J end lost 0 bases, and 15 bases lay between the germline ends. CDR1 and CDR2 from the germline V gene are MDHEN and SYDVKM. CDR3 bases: TGTGCCAGCAGGCCTAGACAGATTAGCTCCTACGAGCAGTACTTC. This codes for CASRPRQISSYEQYF.

The DNA for the CDR3 is TGTGCCAGTAGTCTACAGGGGAGCGGGACCGGGGAGCTGTTTTTT. Translation: CASSLQGSGTGELFF. The J gene is TRBJ2-2, the V gene TRBV19; D may be TRBD1 (7 bases). The CDR3 has 15 residues. The V gene lost 5 bases and the J gene lost 5 bases, with 15 bases spanning the gap. Germline V gives CDR1 LNHDA, CDR2 SQIVND (reference sequence).

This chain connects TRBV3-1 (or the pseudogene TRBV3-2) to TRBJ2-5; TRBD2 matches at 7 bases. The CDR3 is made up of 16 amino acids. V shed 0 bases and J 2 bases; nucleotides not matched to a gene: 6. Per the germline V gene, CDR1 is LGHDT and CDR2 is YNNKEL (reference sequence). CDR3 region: CASSQDPGGSQETQYF. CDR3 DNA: TGTGCCAGCAGCCAAGATCCGGGGGGTTCACAAGAGACCCAGTACTTC.

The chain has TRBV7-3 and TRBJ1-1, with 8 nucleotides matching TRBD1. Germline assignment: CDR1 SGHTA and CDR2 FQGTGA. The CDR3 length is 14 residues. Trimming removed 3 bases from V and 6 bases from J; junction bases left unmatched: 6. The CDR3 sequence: CASSLDRDTSEAFF. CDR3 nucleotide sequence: TGTGCCAGCAGCTTGGACAGGGACACATCTGAAGCTTTCTTT.

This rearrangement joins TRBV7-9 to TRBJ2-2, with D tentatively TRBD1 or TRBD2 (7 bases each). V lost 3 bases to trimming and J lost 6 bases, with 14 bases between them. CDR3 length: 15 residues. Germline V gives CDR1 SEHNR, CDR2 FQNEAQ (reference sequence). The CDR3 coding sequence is TGTGCCAGCAGCTTTCAGGGGGGACTATCCGGGGAGCTGTTTTTT. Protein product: CASSFQGGLSGELFF.

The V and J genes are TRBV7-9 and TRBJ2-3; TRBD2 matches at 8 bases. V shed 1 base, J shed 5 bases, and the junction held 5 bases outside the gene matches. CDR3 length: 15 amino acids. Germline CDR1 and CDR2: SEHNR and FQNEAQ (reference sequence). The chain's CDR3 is CASSLERGQGDTQYF. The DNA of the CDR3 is TGTGCCAGCAGCTTAGAGCGGGGGCAAGGAGATACGCAGTATTTT.

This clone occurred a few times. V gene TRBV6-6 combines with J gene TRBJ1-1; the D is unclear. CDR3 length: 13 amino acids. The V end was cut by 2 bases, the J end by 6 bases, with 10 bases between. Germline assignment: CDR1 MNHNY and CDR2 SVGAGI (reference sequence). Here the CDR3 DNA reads TGTGCCAGCAGTTACCCCAGGTCCGCTGAAGCTTTCTTT. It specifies CASSYPRSAEAFF.

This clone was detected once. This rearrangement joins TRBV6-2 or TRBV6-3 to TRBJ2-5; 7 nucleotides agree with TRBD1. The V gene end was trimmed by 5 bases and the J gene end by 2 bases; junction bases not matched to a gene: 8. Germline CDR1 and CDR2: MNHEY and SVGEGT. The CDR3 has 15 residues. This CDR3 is CASSPGDRAQETQYF. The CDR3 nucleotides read TGTGCCAGCAGTCCCGGCGACAGGGCACAAGAGACCCAGTACTTC.

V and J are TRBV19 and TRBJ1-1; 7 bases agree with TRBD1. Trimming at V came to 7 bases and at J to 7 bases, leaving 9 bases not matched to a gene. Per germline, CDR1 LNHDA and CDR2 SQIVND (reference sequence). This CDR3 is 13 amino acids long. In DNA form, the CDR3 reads TGTGCCAGTAAATTGGGGGGACAGCTTGAAGCTTTCTTT. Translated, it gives CASKLGGQLEAFF.

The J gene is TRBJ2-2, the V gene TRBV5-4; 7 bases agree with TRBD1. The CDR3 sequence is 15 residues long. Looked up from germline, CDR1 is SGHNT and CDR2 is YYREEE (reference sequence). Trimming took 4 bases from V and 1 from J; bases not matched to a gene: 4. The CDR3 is CASSATGENTGELFF. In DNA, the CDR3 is TGTGCCAGCAGCGCTACAGGGGAGAACACCGGGGAGCTGTTTTTT.

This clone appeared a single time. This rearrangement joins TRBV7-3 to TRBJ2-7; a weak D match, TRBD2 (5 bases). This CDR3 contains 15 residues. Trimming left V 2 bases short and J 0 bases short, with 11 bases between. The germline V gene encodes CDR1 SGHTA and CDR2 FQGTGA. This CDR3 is CASSLDGGSSYEQYF. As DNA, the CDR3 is TGTGCCAGCAGCTTAGACGGAGGCTCCTCCTACGAGCAGTACTTC.

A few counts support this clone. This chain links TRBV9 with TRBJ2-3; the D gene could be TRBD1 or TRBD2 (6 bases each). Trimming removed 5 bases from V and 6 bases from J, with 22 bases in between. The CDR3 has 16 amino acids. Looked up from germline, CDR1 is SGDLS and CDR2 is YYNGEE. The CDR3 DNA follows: TGTGCCAGCAGTGCCCGGGGGACAACGGGGACGGATACGCAGTATTTT. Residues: CASSARGTTGTDTQYF.

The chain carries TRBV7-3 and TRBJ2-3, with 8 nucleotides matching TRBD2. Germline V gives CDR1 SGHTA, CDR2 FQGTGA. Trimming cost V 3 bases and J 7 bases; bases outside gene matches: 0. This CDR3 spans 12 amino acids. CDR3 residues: CASSFSGNTQYF. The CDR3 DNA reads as TGTGCCAGCAGCTTTAGCGGGAATACGCAGTATTTT.

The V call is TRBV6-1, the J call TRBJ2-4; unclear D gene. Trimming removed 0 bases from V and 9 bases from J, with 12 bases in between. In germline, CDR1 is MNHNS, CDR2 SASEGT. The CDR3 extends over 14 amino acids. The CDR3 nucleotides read TGTGCCAGCAGTGAAGCTGTCACCCCTGGCATTCAGTACTTC. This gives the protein CASSEAVTPGIQYF.

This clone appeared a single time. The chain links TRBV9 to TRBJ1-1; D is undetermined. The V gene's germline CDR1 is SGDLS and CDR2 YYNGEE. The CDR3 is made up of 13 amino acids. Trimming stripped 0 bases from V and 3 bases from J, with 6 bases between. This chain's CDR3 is CASSVGRYTEAFF. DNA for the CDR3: TGTGCCAGCAGCGTAGGCAGATACACTGAAGCTTTCTTT. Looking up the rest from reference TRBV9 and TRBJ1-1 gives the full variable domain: DSGVTQTPKHLITATGQRVTLRCSPRSGDLSVYWYQQSLDQGLQFLIQYYNGEERAKGNILERFSAQQFPDLHSELNLSSLELGDSALYFCASSVGRYTEAFFGQGTRLTVV.

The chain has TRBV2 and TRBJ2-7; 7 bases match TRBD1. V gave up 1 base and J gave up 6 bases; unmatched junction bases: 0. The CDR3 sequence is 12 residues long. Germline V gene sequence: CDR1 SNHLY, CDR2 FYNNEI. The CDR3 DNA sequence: TGTGCCAGCAGTGAAGACAGGGGCGAGCAGTACTTC. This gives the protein CASSEDRGEQYF.

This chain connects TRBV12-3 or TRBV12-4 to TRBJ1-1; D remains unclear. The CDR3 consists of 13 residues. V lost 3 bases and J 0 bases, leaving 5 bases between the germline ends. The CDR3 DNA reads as TGTGCCAGCAGTTTCAAGCTGAACACTGAAGCTTTCTTT. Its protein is CASSFKLNTEAFF.

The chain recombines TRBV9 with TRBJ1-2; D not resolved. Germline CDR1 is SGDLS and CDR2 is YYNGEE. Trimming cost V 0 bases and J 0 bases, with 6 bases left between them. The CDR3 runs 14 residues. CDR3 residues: CASSVGTANYGYTF. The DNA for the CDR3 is TGTGCCAGCAGCGTAGGTACAGCTAACTATGGCTACACCTTC.

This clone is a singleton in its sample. As DNA, the CDR3 is TGTGCTAGTGGTTTTCATCAGGGAAGGAACACTGAAGCTTTCTTT. Its protein product is CASGFHQGRNTEAFF. This rearrangement joins TRBV12-5 to TRBJ1-1, with D perhaps TRBD1 (5 bases). This CDR3 has 15 amino acids. The V gene lost 3 bases and the J gene lost 1 base, with 12 bases spanning the gap. Per the germline V gene, CDR1 is LGHNT and CDR2 is FRNRAP.

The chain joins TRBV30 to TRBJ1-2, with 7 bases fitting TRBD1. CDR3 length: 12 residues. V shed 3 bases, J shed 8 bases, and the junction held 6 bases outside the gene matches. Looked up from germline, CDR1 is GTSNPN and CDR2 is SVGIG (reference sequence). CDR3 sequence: CAWRKDRDGYTF. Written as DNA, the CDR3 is TGTGCCTGGAGAAAAGACAGGGACGGCTACACCTTC.

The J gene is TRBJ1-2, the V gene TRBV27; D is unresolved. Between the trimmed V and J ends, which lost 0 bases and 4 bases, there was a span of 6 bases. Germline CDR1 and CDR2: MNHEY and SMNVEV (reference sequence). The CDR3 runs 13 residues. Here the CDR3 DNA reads TGTGCCAGCAGTTTATCGTCAGGCTATGGCTACACCTTC. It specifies CASSLSSGYGYTF.